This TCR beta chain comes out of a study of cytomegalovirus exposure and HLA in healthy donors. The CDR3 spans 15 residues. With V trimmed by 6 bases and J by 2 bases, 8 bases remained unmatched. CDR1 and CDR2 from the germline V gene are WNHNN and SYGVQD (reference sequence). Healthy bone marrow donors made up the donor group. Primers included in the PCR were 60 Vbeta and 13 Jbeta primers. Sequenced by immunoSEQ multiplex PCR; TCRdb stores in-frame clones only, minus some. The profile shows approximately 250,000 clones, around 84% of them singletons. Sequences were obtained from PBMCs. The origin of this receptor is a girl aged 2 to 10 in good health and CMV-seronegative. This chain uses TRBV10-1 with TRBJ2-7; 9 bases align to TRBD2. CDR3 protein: CASRFALAGPYEQYF. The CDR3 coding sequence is TGCGCCAGCAGGTTCGCCCTAGCGGGGCCCTACGAGCAGTACTTC.